This T cell receptor (beta chain) was found in a study of blood T cell repertoires in COVID-19. Study overall: The study drew acute and convalescent COVID-19 samples from the United States, Italy and Spain. T cells, B-cell-depleted T cells, or PBMCs supplied cDNA or gDNA.

How the authors handled the data: By means of reference gene primer amplification, nucleated cell counts were estimated. This table comes from immunoSEQ multiplex PCR, and its TCRdb copy is limited to in-frame clones, with some not included. V, J and clone size reflect that table, while D and trimming were determined from the DNA. This sample yields 250,000 to 350,000 clones, of which about 88% are seen a single time; about an eighth belongs to the top ten. This clone was picked up one time. Trimming shortened V by 0 bases and J by 1 base, and 9 bases separated the two germline ends. CDR1 and CDR2 (germline): ENHRY, SYGVKD. This CDR3 is built from 15 residues.

Sequencing was performed on peripheral blood. The chain joins TRBV10-3 to TRBJ1-1; weak D call: TRBD1 (5 bases). The clonotype comes from a woman aged 60-75 years with acute or convalescent COVID-19. The CDR3 is CAISESGGSNTEAFF. The CDR3 DNA is TGTGCCATCAGTGAGTCCGGGGGATCGAACACTGAAGCTTTCTTT.